A selection of T cell receptor beta chains follows, all from one sample in a study of regulatory T cells in long-lasting Graves disease. TCRdb re-derived calls from the multiplex PCR reads in MiXCR, one entry per CDR3 protein. The table includes 240,000 or so distinct CDR3 sequences, just over 20% detected once. Sequences were derived from peripheral blood mononuclear cells (PBMCs), sampled at new diagnosis, from a patient treated with antithyroid drugs. The receptors were sampled from a female donor with Graves disease. The CDR3 runs from the conserved cysteine through the conserved F or W. Fields, in order: J gene, V gene, CDR3 protein.

>TRBJ1-3|TRBV28
CASSFRTAGLSGNAIYF
>TRBJ2-3|TRBV20-1
CSAMPGQGFTDTQYF
>TRBJ2-7|TRBV18
CASSPSGQGWDEQYF
>TRBJ2-7|TRBV29-1
CSVEGGGRGEQYF
>TRBJ2-3|TRBV6-1
CASSRTSGGGDTQYF
>TRBJ1-1|TRBV4-3
CASSQDRGWVRDTKAFF
>TRBJ2-3|TRBV5-1
CASSSGLAGADTQYF
>TRBJ2-1|TRBV7-2
CASSLSEAYNEQFF
>TRBJ1-4|TRBV18
CASSSLGGQYEKLFF
>TRBJ1-1|TRBV7-6
CASGSVDTNTEAFF
>TRBJ2-2|TRBV29-1
CSVGGADTGELFF
>TRBJ2-2|TRBV20-1
CSAIKGLTGELFF
>TRBJ2-1|TRBV11-3
CASSLDYGGGQFF
>TRBJ1-4|TRBV2
CASTPRGRANEKLFF
>TRBJ1-1|TRBV10-3
CAISESVNTEAFF
>TRBJ1-5|TRBV6-2/TRBV6-3
CASSYGPPGDGQPQHF
>TRBJ1-5|TRBV28
CASIPHSGIDQPQHF
>TRBJ2-7|TRBV28
CASSFPTGGGAFYEQYF
>TRBJ1-2|TRBV3-1
CASSQVQGHGYTF
>TRBJ1-6|TRBV6-1
CASRSGQIDSPLHF
>TRBJ2-5|TRBV10-2
CASSDWDRVETQYF
>TRBJ1-1|TRBV10-3
CAISESVDTEAFF
>TRBJ1-1|TRBV20-1
CSARPDQSPTRGAFF
>TRBJ1-5|TRBV7-8
CASSLGGTRPQHF
>TRBJ1-4|TRBV19
CASSAWTDNEKLFF
>TRBJ2-1|TRBV29-1
CSASLAGGPHNEQFF
>.|TRBV5-1
CASSFSGTGEETQFF
>TRBJ1-1|TRBV19
CASKATGYGVTEAFF
>TRBJ2-5|TRBV28
CASSLYAGTSGGYQETQYF
>TRBJ1-1|TRBV30
CAWSGRQVGTEAFF
>TRBJ2-7|TRBV20-1
CSAALETGGREQYF
>TRBJ2-3|TRBV2
CASSGEAGGPRNTQYF
>TRBJ2-7|TRBV2
CASSPSSSGVLLRYF
>TRBJ2-1|TRBV5-5
CASSLLLGQGQYEQFF
>TRBJ2-1|TRBV14
CASSYSIREQFF
>TRBJ2-1|TRBV9
CASSVAERASRKSEQFF
>TRBJ2-5|TRBV7-2
CASSLTVVYAQETQYF
>TRBJ2-2|TRBV7-9
CASSLLNLIQGTTGELFF
>TRBJ2-1|TRBV7-2
CASSLDRLTSNEQFF
>TRBJ2-5|TRBV28
CASTLKLVQETQYF
>TRBJ2-3|TRBV29-1
CSVESDRGDTQYF
>TRBJ2-1|TRBV7-2
CASSLAGSSYNEQFF
>TRBJ2-1|TRBV14
CASSQGPRSSGSSNEQFF
>TRBJ1-2|TRBV27
CASSGGAYTSYGYTF
>TRBJ2-5|TRBV6-1
CASRLGQGAKETQYF
>TRBJ2-7|TRBV28
CASSGYTPWDRVSYEQYF
>TRBJ1-6|TRBV5-5
CASSRSGTDNSPLHF
>TRBJ2-5|TRBV7-2
CASSLGVLAGGLKTQYF
>TRBJ2-5|TRBV3-1
CASSPRLLETQYF
>.|TRBV29-1
CSVDTGYKQYF
>TRBJ2-3|TRBV7-2
CASSSHRGADTQYF
>TRBJ2-1|TRBV10-2
CASSVRGFENEQFF